This T cell receptor (beta chain) was recovered during a study of T cell changes during pregnancy in multiple sclerosis. Sequenced by immunoSEQ multiplex PCR; TCRdb stores in-frame clones only, minus some. The repertoire holds around 21,000 clones, with about 87% as singletons. The TCR originated in a female donor in good health, enrolled as a control in a pregnancy study. Sequencing was performed on CD8+ T cells from peripheral blood mononuclear cells, taken in the third trimester of pregnancy.

The CDR3 coding sequence is TGTGCCAGCAGCCTGACTGATGGTCGCCATGAGCAGTTCTTC. It is translated as CASSLTDGRHEQFF. The V and J genes are TRBV28 and TRBJ2-1; D is unclear. The CDR3 spans 14 residues. In germline, CDR1 is MDHEN, CDR2 SYDVKM. V lost 6 bases to trimming and J lost 8 bases, with 17 bases between them.